This T cell receptor (beta chain) is drawn from a study of blood T cell repertoires in COVID-19. In germline, CDR1 is SGHNT, CDR2 YENEEA. The V and J ends lost 5 bases and 5 bases respectively, with 12 bases between them. CDR3 length equals 13 residues. Assay used: immunoSEQ multiplex PCR; TCRdb lists only in-frame clones, some missing. This sample has 240,000 or so clones, with roughly nine tenths found just once. The gene calls are TRBV11-3 and TRBJ1-2; the D gene is possibly TRBD1 (5 bases). What was sequenced was peripheral blood. The sequence derives from a man aged 55 to 70 with acute or convalescent COVID-19. CDR3: CASSPTDAYGYTF. The CDR3 DNA sequence: TGTGCCAGCAGCCCGACAGACGCTTATGGCTACACCTTC.